The 30 T cell receptor beta chains reported below all come from one sample, sequenced in a study of early T cells in non-severe SARS-CoV-2 infection. TCRdb reprocessed the 5' RACE reads with MiXCR, giving one entry per CDR3 protein. The data show approximately 48,000 distinct CDR3 sequences, with 9.3% seen just once and more than 13% held by the top ten. The sequencing input was whole blood. The receptors come from an adult who was a healthcare worker with PCR-confirmed SARS-CoV-2 infection or an uninfected control (not recorded which).

The chain combines TRBV6-2 or TRBV6-3 with TRBJ2-1, with a tentative D call TRBD1 (6 bases). The CDR3 covers 13 residues. Germline V CDR1 and CDR2: MNHEY, SVGEGT. V lost 11 bases to trimming and J lost 8 bases, with 19 bases between them. Written as DNA, the CDR3 is TGTGCCGGCGCACAAGGGGGATGGCATGAGCAGTTCTTC. Translating it yields CAGAQGGWHEQFF.

This sequence joins TRBV20-1 and TRBJ1-2; 9 nucleotides line up with TRBD1. The J segment lost 1 base and the V segment lost 6 bases, leaving 0 bases of the junction unmatched. The CDR3 is made up of 12 amino acids. Germline V CDR1 and CDR2: DFQATT, SNEGSKA (reference sequence). The CDR3: CSADRGNYGYTF. In DNA form, the CDR3 reads TGCAGTGCGGACAGGGGTAACTATGGCTACACCTTC.

This clonotype has a handful of counts. The V and J genes are TRBV18 and TRBJ1-5; D uncertain. CDR3 length equals 13 residues. V gave up 2 bases and J gave up 6 bases, with 8 bases separating them. In germline, CDR1 is KGHSH, CDR2 LQKENI. This CDR3 reads CASSPKGFQPQHF. The CDR3, as DNA: TGTGCCAGCTCACCAAAGGGTTTTCAGCCCCAGCATTTT.

The sample holds a few counts of this clonotype. The CDR3 is CASSHLQEATDTQYF. CDR3 nucleotides: TGCGCCAGCAGCCATTTACAGGAAGCCACAGATACGCAGTATTTT. The chain joins TRBV4-1 to TRBJ2-3; TRBD1 might be the D (5 bases). The V gene's germline CDR1 is MGHRA and CDR2 YSYEKL. The CDR3 contains 15 residues. The V end lost 3 bases, the J end lost 2 bases, and 12 bases lay between the germline ends.

Many counts were recorded for this clonotype. This chain joins TRBV20-1 and TRBJ2-5; a possible D gene is TRBD1 (6 bases). This CDR3 has 14 residues. Germline V gene lookup returns CDR1 DFQATT and CDR2 SNEGSKA (reference sequence). V lost 3 bases to trimming and J lost 1 base, with 12 bases between them. The CDR3 reads CSARGRGSQETQYF. CDR3 bases: TGCAGTGCTAGGGGCAGGGGCTCCCAAGAGACCCAGTACTTC.

This clonotype showed up many times. The chain uses TRBV6-2 or TRBV6-3 and TRBJ2-2; 7 nucleotides align to TRBD2. Germline-derived CDR1 and CDR2 are MNHEY and SVGEGT. The CDR3 is made up of 15 amino acids. V lost 5 bases and J lost 4; bases outside the gene matches: 7. For the CDR3, the DNA is TGTGCCAGCAGTCCCGCGGCTAGCGGCACCGGGGAGCTGTTTTTT. Encoded protein: CASSPAASGTGELFF.

The CDR3 coding sequence is TGCGCCAGCAGCCAAGATTTGGGCAGGGGAATTTCACCCCTCCACTTT. Protein: CASSQDLGRGISPLHF. V gene TRBV4-1 combines with J gene TRBJ1-6; a weak D match, TRBD1 (6 bases). V was clipped by 0 bases and J by 9 bases, with 15 bases between them. Germline CDR1 and CDR2: MGHRA and YSYEKL. This CDR3 region has 16 residues.

This clonotype was picked up many times. This sequence joins TRBV6-2 or TRBV6-3 and TRBJ1-2; no firm D call. The CDR3 extends over 15 amino acids. From germline, CDR1 is MNHEY and CDR2 SVGEGT. V shed 1 base and J shed 4 bases, with 13 bases lying between them. The CDR3 is CASSYYGPGPYGYTF. In nucleotides, the CDR3 is TGTGCCAGCAGTTACTACGGGCCTGGCCCCTATGGCTACACCTTC.

Many counts were recorded for this clonotype. The chain has TRBV5-6 and TRBJ2-1; tentative D call: TRBD2 (6 bases). V shed 1 base and J shed 7 bases, with 15 bases lying between them. Looked up from germline, CDR1 is SGHDT and CDR2 is YYEEEE. The CDR3 extends over 15 amino acids. The CDR3 region is CASSLTGGAGNEQFF. The DNA of the CDR3 is TGTGCCAGCAGCTTGACCGGCGGGGCGGGGAATGAGCAGTTCTTC.

This clonotype was seen a few times. V gene TRBV12-3 or TRBV12-4 combines with J gene TRBJ1-2; 8 nucleotides line up with TRBD1. This CDR3 has 14 residues. V shed 8 bases and J 4 bases; nucleotides not matched to a gene: 9. In DNA, the CDR3 is TGTGCCAGCTGGGGGGACAGGCCCACCTATGGCTACACCTTC. Residues: CASWGDRPTYGYTF.

This clonotype was seen many times. The rearrangement joins TRBV28 to TRBJ2-3; 8 nucleotides agree with TRBD1. Germline V gene lookup returns CDR1 MDHEN and CDR2 SYDVKM. The J segment lost 8 bases and the V segment lost 5 bases, leaving 9 bases of the junction unmatched. CDR3 length: 14 residues. The CDR3 nucleotides read TGTGCCAGCAGTCCTATATTACAGGGGGGTACGCAGTATTTT. This codes for CASSPILQGGTQYF.

The CDR3, as DNA: TGTGCCAGTACCCTGGGACTAGCTCCTGGAGATACGCAGTATTTT. Its protein product is CASTLGLAPGDTQYF. The chain has TRBV19 and TRBJ2-3, with 9 nucleotides matching TRBD2. Germline V gives CDR1 LNHDA, CDR2 SQIVND (reference sequence). This CDR3 region has 15 residues. V lost 7 bases, J lost 5 bases, and 10 bases stayed unmatched.

This clonotype was detected a few times. The CDR3 protein is CASSEWGGYTF. The CDR3 DNA follows: TGTGCCAGCAGTGAATGGGGTGGCTACACCTTC. V and J are TRBV28 and TRBJ1-2; D remains unclear. This CDR3 comprises 11 residues. Germline loops: CDR1 MDHEN, CDR2 SYDVKM. V lost 5 bases, J lost 7 bases, and 8 bases lay in between.

This clonotype was seen at least ten times. The rearrangement joins TRBV7-9 to TRBJ1-1; D gene uncertain. The CDR3 consists of 11 residues. The germline V gene has CDR1 SEHNR and CDR2 FQNEAQ (reference sequence). Trimming shortened V by 6 bases and J by 6 bases, and 8 bases separated the two germline ends. This CDR3 is CASRTGSEAFF. Written as DNA, the CDR3 is TGTGCCAGCAGGACCGGGTCTGAAGCTTTCTTT.

This clonotype was observed a few times. This chain joins TRBV6-6 and TRBJ2-3; no firm D call. Trimming stripped 8 bases from V and 2 bases from J, with 8 bases between. The CDR3 is 12 amino acids. Germline lookup yields CDR1 MNHNY and CDR2 SVGAGI (reference sequence). The CDR3 coding sequence is TGTGCCAGCGGTCCCTCCACAGATACGCAGTATTTT. It specifies CASGPSTDTQYF.

This clonotype was recorded many times. For the CDR3, the DNA is TGTGCCAGCAGTTTTTCGGGGTTCGAGACCCAGTACTTC. This codes for CASSFSGFETQYF. The V and J genes are TRBV27 and TRBJ2-5, with D possibly TRBD2 on 5 matching bases. Per the germline V gene, CDR1 is MNHEY and CDR2 is SMNVEV (reference sequence). The ends were cut back, 3 bases at V and 5 bases at J, with 10 bases in the middle. The CDR3 sequence is 13 residues long.

This clonotype was observed at least ten times. This sequence joins TRBV20-1 and TRBJ2-3; 8 bases agree with TRBD2. Unmatched junction bases numbered 12, after V lost 5 bases and J lost 5 bases. Germline V CDR1 and CDR2: DFQATT, SNEGSKA (reference sequence). This CDR3 comprises 15 residues. The CDR3 spells CSAGVTGRAQDTQYF. CDR3 nucleotide sequence: TGCAGTGCTGGGGTTACCGGGAGGGCCCAAGATACGCAGTATTTT.

V is TRBV5-1 and J is TRBJ1-2; TRBD1 matches at 7 bases. Looked up from germline, CDR1 is SGHRS and CDR2 is YFSETQ. CDR3 length equals 15 residues. V was pared by 0 bases and J by 4 bases, with 6 bases of the junction left unmatched. CDR3 sequence: CASSLALDRAYGYTF. CDR3 bases: TGCGCCAGCAGCTTGGCCCTCGACAGGGCCTATGGCTACACCTTC.

Ten or more counts support this clonotype. The rearrangement links TRBV5-1 to TRBJ2-3, with 7 bases fitting TRBD2. Trimming cost V 3 bases and J 0 bases; bases outside gene matches: 4. Germline assignment: CDR1 SGHRS and CDR2 YFSETQ. This CDR3 is built from 15 residues. The CDR3 DNA is TGCGCCAGCAGCTCTAGCGGCCAAAGCACAGATACGCAGTATTTT. Translation: CASSSSGQSTDTQYF.

This chain joins TRBV27 and TRBJ1-1; a possible D gene is TRBD1 (6 bases). Looked up from germline, CDR1 is MNHEY and CDR2 is SMNVEV (reference sequence). With 2 bases removed from V and 10 bases from J, the gap between germline ends came to 14 bases. The CDR3 consists of 13 residues. The CDR3 bases are TGTGCCAGCAGTTTAACGCTGCAGGGGCGAGCTTTCTTT. This codes for CASSLTLQGRAFF.

This clonotype came up many times. The CDR3 here is CASSPTAGPQETQYF. Written as DNA, the CDR3 is TGTGCCAGCAGCCCCACGGCAGGTCCCCAAGAGACCCAGTACTTC. J is TRBJ2-5 and V is TRBV7-3; D call uncertain. The CDR3 is 15 residues long. Trimming took 5 bases from V and 1 from J, leaving 14 bases between them. Germline loops: CDR1 SGHTA, CDR2 FQGTGA. Filled out from reference TRBV7-3 and TRBJ2-5, the complete variable domain reads GAGVSQTPSNKVTEKGKYVELRCDPISGHTALYWYRQSLGQGPEFLIYFQGTGAADDSGLPNDRFFAVRPEGSVSTLKIQRTERGDSAVYLCASSPTAGPQETQYFGPGTRLLVL.

As for this clonotype: This sequence may be a read error, since a much larger clone differs from it by one base. Without the conserved terminal phenylalanine or tryptophan, this CDR3 likely stems from a read error. The gene calls are TRBV12-3 or TRBV12-4 and TRBJ2-3, with D possibly being TRBD2 (5 bases). The CDR3 consists of 13 residues. V was shortened by 6 bases and J by 9 bases, with 16 bases between the two germline ends. The DNA of the CDR3 is TGTGCCAGCAGCCTCCGTAGTGGGAGAACGCAGTATTTA. Amino acid sequence: CASSLRSGRTQYL.

This clonotype was picked up a small number of times. V gene TRBV11-2 combines with J gene TRBJ2-3; D gene ambiguous. The germline gives CDR1 SGHAT, CDR2 FQNNGV. There are 12 residues in the CDR3. V was trimmed by 3 bases and J by 5 bases, leaving 6 bases between them. CDR3 residues: CASSLSGDTQYF. The CDR3 bases are TGTGCCAGCAGCTTGAGTGGAGATACGCAGTATTTT. Filled out from reference TRBV11-2 and TRBJ2-3, the complete variable domain reads EAGVAQSPRYKIIEKRQSVAFWCNPISGHATLYWYQQILGQGPKLLIQFQNNGVVDDSQLPKDRFSAERLKGVDSTLKIQPAKLEDSAVYLCASSLSGDTQYFGPGTRLTVL.

The chain carries TRBV12-3 or TRBV12-4 and TRBJ2-1; D call uncertain. V was trimmed by 10 bases and J by 1 base, leaving 17 bases between them. CDR3 length: 15 amino acids. The CDR3 region has the DNA TGTGCCACCTATTATCAGTCGGAGTCCTACAATGAGCAGTTCTTC. Protein sequence: CATYYQSESYNEQFF.

This clonotype appeared many times. The chain recombines TRBV5-1 with TRBJ2-1, with 12 bases identical to TRBD2. V gave up 6 bases and J gave up 7 bases; unmatched junction bases: 8. Germline V gene data show CDR1 as SGHRS and CDR2 as YFSETQ. The CDR3 sequence is 15 residues long. In nucleotides, the CDR3 is TGCGCCAGCAATTTTCTAGCGGGAGGGGATAATGAGCAGTTCTTC. Translating gives CASNFLAGGDNEQFF.

Many counts were recorded for this clonotype. This chain connects TRBV20-1 to TRBJ2-5; 7 nucleotides line up with TRBD2. Germline V lookup: CDR1 DFQATT, CDR2 SNEGSKA (reference sequence). J lost 3 bases, V lost 0 bases, and 13 bases had no gene match. The CDR3 has 17 amino acids. CDR3 region: CSARDLASGMWEETQYF. The CDR3 nucleotides read TGCAGTGCTAGAGATTTGGCTAGCGGAATGTGGGAAGAGACCCAGTACTTC.

The sample holds many counts of this clonotype. The genes are TRBV18 and TRBJ1-1; a weak D match, TRBD1 (5 bases). V lost 5 bases, J lost 5 bases, and 15 bases lay in between. The CDR3 is made up of 14 amino acids. The V gene's germline CDR1 is KGHSH and CDR2 LQKENI. The CDR3 spells CASSKVSGDTEAFF. Written as DNA, the CDR3 is TGTGCCAGCTCAAAGGTGTCGGGGGATACTGAAGCTTTCTTT.

The V and J genes are TRBV7-2 and TRBJ2-3, with TRBD2 matching 13 bases. In germline, CDR1 is SGHTA, CDR2 FQGNSA. Trimming removed 5 bases from V and 4 bases from J; junction bases left unmatched: 6. This CDR3 is built from 16 residues. This chain's CDR3 is CASSLGLAGLSDTQYF. CDR3 DNA sequence: TGTGCCAGCAGCCTGGGACTAGCGGGATTGTCAGATACGCAGTATTTT.

This clonotype has only a few counts. The chain carries TRBV7-9 and TRBJ1-1; 7 positions agree with TRBD1. Trimming removed 6 bases from V and 3 bases from J; junction bases left unmatched: 10. Germline-derived CDR1 and CDR2 are SEHNR and FQNEAQ (reference sequence). This CDR3 comprises 15 residues. The CDR3 sequence is CASRGSGGADTEAFF. For the CDR3, the DNA is TGTGCCAGCAGGGGTTCAGGGGGAGCCGACACTGAAGCTTTCTTT.

This sequence joins TRBV29-1 and TRBJ2-1, with D maybe TRBD1 (5 bases). In germline, CDR1 is SQVTM, CDR2 ANQGSEA. The CDR3 extends over 12 amino acids. The V end lost 2 bases, the J end lost 9 bases, and 11 bases lay between the germline ends. CDR3 amino acids: CSVEPRQGEQFF. Here the CDR3 DNA reads TGCAGCGTTGAACCCCGGCAGGGTGAGCAGTTCTTC.